The 7 T cell receptor beta chains reported below all come from one sample, sequenced in a study of molecular identifiers for immune sequencing clone quantification. TCRdb passed the PCR reads through MiXCR, listing each CDR3 protein once. The profile covers about 640,000 distinct CDR3 sequences, with 15% to 20% appearing a single time and roughly 0.83% taken by the ten largest. Sequencing was done on a sample of naive CD8+ T cells from blood, with Jurkat cell RNA spiked in. Described subset: FACS-sorted CD8+CD4-CCR7+CD45RA+ naive T cells. The receptors come from a human donor in good health. Some libraries in this study had Jurkat cell RNA spiked in.

Ten or more counts support this clonotype. The chain carries TRBV7-9 and TRBJ2-2; D uncertain. Germline V gene data show CDR1 as SEHNR and CDR2 as FQNEAQ (reference sequence). V was shortened by 5 bases and J by 4 bases, with 5 bases between the two germline ends. The CDR3 runs to 12 residues. The CDR3 nucleotides are TGTGCCAGCAGCGGATTCACCGGGGAGCTGTTTTTT. This codes for CASSGFTGELFF.

The chain employs TRBV12-3 or TRBV12-4 and TRBJ1-1, with 9 bases aligning to TRBD1. This CDR3 comprises 14 residues. V lost 7 bases to trimming and J lost 7 bases; unmatched junction nucleotides: 10. CDR3 sequence reads: CASNPSGTGIEAFF. DNA for the CDR3: TGTGCCAGCAACCCTTCCGGGACAGGGATTGAAGCTTTCTTT.

Comment on this clonotype: A much larger clone lies one base from this, so it may be a read error. The chain recombines TRBV12-5 with TRBJ1-2; no definite D call. The ends were cut back, 2 bases at V and 4 bases at J, with 14 bases in the middle. Per germline, CDR1 LGHNT and CDR2 FRNRAP. The CDR3 runs 15 residues. The CDR3, as DNA: TGTGCTAGTGGTTTGATTCCCCCGATAGTCTATGGCTACACCTTC. Its protein is CASGLIPPIVYGYTF.

This chain uses TRBV7-2 with TRBJ2-5; 11 nucleotides agree with TRBD2. Germline values: CDR1 SGHTA, CDR2 FQGNSA. This CDR3 has 18 amino acids. Losses at the gene ends were 2 bases for V and 2 bases for J; bases not matched to a gene: 10. The chain's CDR3 is CASSLRTRLAGPQETQYF. CDR3 coding DNA: TGTGCCAGCAGCTTAAGGACCCGACTAGCGGGACCACAAGAGACCCAGTACTTC. The variable domain in full, completed from reference TRBV7-2 and TRBJ2-5, reads GAGVSQSPSNKVTEKGKDVELRCDPISGHTALYWYRQSLGQGLEFLIYFQGNSAPDKSGLPSDRFSAERTGGSVSTLTIQRTQQEDSAVYLCASSLRTRLAGPQETQYFGPGTRLLVL.

This clonotype was counted ten times or more. The rearrangement uses TRBV12-3 or TRBV12-4 and TRBJ2-5; TRBD1 agrees at 8 bases. With V trimmed by 6 bases and J by 1 base, 13 bases remained unmatched. CDR3 length equals 17 residues. CDR3 protein: CASSWDRNGAFQETQYF. The CDR3, as DNA: TGTGCCAGCAGCTGGGACAGGAACGGGGCATTCCAAGAGACCCAGTACTTC.

The V call is TRBV6-5, the J call TRBJ2-1, with 8 positions matching TRBD2. The germline V gene encodes CDR1 MNHEY and CDR2 SVGAGI. The CDR3 runs 15 residues. V lost 6 bases to trimming and J lost 3 bases; unmatched junction nucleotides: 7. The DNA for the CDR3 is TGTGCCAGCAGAGAATTAGCGGGGAACTACAATGAGCAGTTCTTC. Translation: CASRELAGNYNEQFF.

This rearrangement joins TRBV28 to TRBJ1-2, with D maybe TRBD1 (6 bases). The V gene lost 0 bases and the J gene lost 11 bases, with 10 bases spanning the gap. The CDR3 totals 12 residues. Germline assignment: CDR1 MDHEN and CDR2 SYDVKM. The CDR3 sequence is CASSLWDRQYTF. The CDR3 nucleotides read TGTGCCAGCAGTTTATGGGACAGACAATACACCTTC.